A selection of T cell receptor beta chains follows, all from one sample in a study of shared clonotypes between healthy human individuals. Method: immunoSEQ multiplex PCR; TCRdb's copy keeps in-frame clones and lacks some. Counted here are approximately 2,000,000 clones, roughly 90% occurring once; the ten biggest clones make up about 0.41%. Sequenced material: naive CD4+ T cells from PBMCs. The receptors originated from a man aged 18 to 29 in good health. Some clones in this sample may be carry-over from other donors' samples. CDR3s include the opening cysteine and the closing phenylalanine or tryptophan. The D gene is left open where the match is weak. Part of the rows lack a size; the others show once, few, many or a class for expanded clones.

TRBV7-9,15,TRBJ1-1,NA,few,CASSLNYRENTEAFF,TGTGCCAGCAGCTTAAATTATAGGGAGAACACTGAAGCTTTCTTT
TRBV5-4,12,TRBJ2-3,NA,NA,CASRMDTGPQYF,TGTGCCAGCAGGATGGACACGGGGCCGCAGTATTTT
TRBV28,14,TRBJ1-5,NA,NA,CASSLGRTNQPQHF,TGTGCCAGCAGTTTAGGGCGGACTAATCAGCCCCAGCATTTT
TRBV28,15,TRBJ2-1,TRBD2,NA,CASTPLASGYNEQFF,TGTGCCAGCACGCCGCTGGCTAGCGGCTACAATGAGCAGTTCTTC
TRBV6-1,19,TRBJ1-5,NA,NA,CASSEAAAMGLYGNQPQHF,TGTGCCAGCAGTGAGGCAGCGGCGATGGGACTTTACGGCAATCAGCCCCAGCATTTT
TRBV2,15,TRBJ2-4,TRBD2,NA,CASSASSGSRGIQYF,TGTGCCAGCAGTGCCTCCAGCGGGAGCCGGGGCATTCAGTACTTC
TRBV27,13,TRBJ1-1,NA,NA,CASSPRPNTEAFF,TGTGCCAGCAGTCCACGGCCGAACACTGAAGCTTTCTTT
TRBV5-1,18,TRBJ2-2,TRBD2,NA,CASSLGFGLAGSTGELFF,TGCGCCAGCAGCTTGGGGTTCGGACTAGCGGGTTCCACCGGGGAGCTGTTTTTT
TRBV28,15,TRBJ2-1,TRBD1,NA,CASRTAGTGPIGKFF,TGTGCCAGCAGGACTGCCGGGACAGGGCCGATCGGAAAGTTCTTC
TRBV5-1,14,TRBJ2-7,NA,NA,CASSLEGSSYEQYF,TGCGCCAGCAGCTTGGAAGGGAGCTCCTACGAGCAGTACTTC
TRBV27,16,TRBJ2-5,TRBD2,NA,CASSQTGTSGSETQYF,TGTGCCAGCAGCCAAACCGGGACTAGCGGGAGTGAGACCCAGTACTTC
TRBV6-5,13,TRBJ1-1,NA,NA,CASSYLGQGRAFF,TGTGCCAGCAGTTACCTTGGGCAGGGTAGGGCTTTCTTT
TRBV28,17,TRBJ2-1,TRBD2,NA,CASSLHGTSGIYNEQFF,TGTGCCAGCAGTTTACACGGGACTAGCGGGATTTACAATGAGCAGTTCTTC
TRBV30,11,TRBJ2-3,NA,NA,CAWTSTDTQYF,TGTGCCTGGACATCCACAGATACGCAGTATTTT
TRBV10-1,13,TRBJ1-5,NA,NA,CASSERPNQPQHF,TGCGCCAGCAGTGAACGGCCTAATCAGCCCCAGCATTTT
TRBV6-6,15,TRBJ1-2,NA,NA,CASSYSSREASGYTF,TGTGCCAGCAGTTACTCGTCCAGGGAGGCATCAGGCTACACCTTC
TRBV5-1,17,TRBJ2-5,TRBD2,NA,CASSLGLGGPDQETQYF,TGCGCCAGCAGCTTGGGGCTGGGAGGGCCGGACCAAGAGACCCAGTACTTC
TRBV4-1,13,TRBJ2-7,NA,NA,CASSQTPISEQYF,TGCGCCAGCAGCCAGACCCCCATCTCCGAGCAGTACTTC
TRBV7-9,16,TRBJ1-2,TRBD1,NA,CASSPTDRGPNYGYTF,TGTGCCAGCAGCCCGACTGACAGGGGACCCAACTATGGCTACACCTTC
TRBV30,14,TRBJ2-7,NA,NA,CAWSVGLLSYEQYF,TGTGCCTGGAGTGTGGGACTCCTGTCCTACGAGCAGTACTTC
TRBV5-1,15,TRBJ1-5,NA,NA,CASSLEGGPSQPQHF,TGCGCCAGCAGCTTGGAAGGTGGGCCGAGTCAGCCCCAGCATTTT
TRBV11-3,15,TRBJ2-5,NA,NA,CASSLRGRTGETQYF,TGTGCCAGCAGCTTACGTGGGCGGACGGGGGAGACCCAGTACTTC
TRBV28,14,TRBJ2-7,TRBD1,NA,CASSPRPDRAEQYF,TGTGCCAGCAGCCCTCGCCCGGACAGGGCCGAGCAGTACTTC
TRBV30,17,TRBJ1-6,TRBD1,NA,CAWSFPEWGQGNSPLHF,TGTGCCTGGAGTTTCCCTGAGTGGGGACAGGGTAATTCACCCCTCCACTTT
TRBV20-1,11,TRBJ2-7,NA,NA,CSARVRVEQYF,TGCAGTGCTAGAGTGAGGGTCGAGCAGTACTTC
TRBV9,16,TRBJ2-2,TRBD2,NA,CASRATSGANTGELFF,TGTGCCAGCAGAGCTACTAGCGGAGCAAACACCGGGGAGCTGTTTTTT
TRBV19,16,TRBJ2-7,NA,NA,CASSKRGAGSSYEQYF,TGTGCCAGTAGTAAGCGAGGGGCGGGCAGCTCCTACGAGCAGTACTTC
TRBV11-3,16,TRBJ2-7,TRBD1,NA,CASSFGSGTGVYEQYF,TGTGCCAGCAGCTTCGGGTCCGGGACAGGAGTCTACGAGCAGTACTTC
TRBV5-8,14,TRBJ2-3,TRBD1,NA,CATLGQGAGDTQYF,TGTGCCACCCTAGGACAGGGGGCGGGAGATACGCAGTATTTT
TRBV18,16,TRBJ1-3,TRBD1,NA,CASSPSGTGVGNTIYF,TGTGCCAGCTCACCTTCCGGGACAGGGGTAGGAAACACCATATATTTT
TRBV28,20,TRBJ2-7,NA,NA,CASRQAQGWYSSGVENEQYF,TGTGCCAGCCGGCAAGCACAGGGTTGGTACTCGTCGGGAGTTGAGAACGAGCAGTACTTC
TRBV28,19,TRBJ1-5,NA,NA,CASSSREDTDFYSNQPQHF,TGTGCCAGCAGTTCGCGCGAGGACACAGACTTTTATAGCAATCAGCCCCAGCATTTT
TRBV18,15,TRBJ2-3,TRBD2,NA,CASSPSGSSTDTQYF,TGTGCCAGCTCACCAAGCGGGAGTTCCACAGATACGCAGTATTTT
TRBV11-1,15,TRBJ1-1,TRBD1,NA,CASTTPGQRRAEAFF,TGTGCCAGCACAACCCCGGGACAGCGGCGGGCTGAAGCTTTCTTT
TRBV5-1,13,TRBJ1-1,NA,NA,CASSFGTAFEAFF,TGCGCCAGCAGCTTCGGGACGGCCTTTGAAGCTTTCTTT
TRBV7-2,15,TRBJ1-5,TRBD1,NA,CASSFGTGYGQPQHF,TGTGCCAGCAGCTTTGGGACAGGCTATGGTCAGCCCCAGCATTTT
TRBV9,15,TRBJ1-2,TRBD1,once,CASSVDGQGHYGYTF,TGTGCCAGCAGCGTAGACGGACAGGGACACTATGGCTACACCTTC
TRBV11-3,15,TRBJ1-5,NA,NA,CASRVGPARDQPQHF,TGTGCCAGCAGGGTGGGACCAGCCAGAGATCAGCCCCAGCATTTT
TRBV5-6,14,TRBJ2-1,NA,NA,CASSLYQGYNEQFF,TGTGCCAGCAGCTTGTATCAGGGGTACAATGAGCAGTTCTTC
TRBV5-4,12,TRBJ2-1,NA,once,CASSREADEQFF,TGTGCCAGCAGCAGGGAGGCGGATGAGCAGTTCTTC
TRBV6-6,15,TRBJ1-2,NA,once,CASSYSSPEIYGYTF,TGTGCCAGCAGTTACTCGAGCCCAGAAATCTATGGCTACACCTTC
TRBV6-5,15,TRBJ1-4,TRBD1,NA,CASGDSPATNEKLFF,TGTGCCAGCGGGGACAGTCCAGCAACTAATGAAAAACTGTTTTTT
TRBV28,15,TRBJ1-1,NA,once,CASSSSGQKDTEAFF,TGTGCCAGCAGTTCTTCCGGGCAGAAGGACACTGAAGCTTTCTTT
TRBV25-1,17,TRBJ1-5,NA,NA,CASSESRRGSDNQPQHF,TGTGCCAGCAGTGAATCTCGTCGGGGGAGCGACAATCAGCCCCAGCATTTT
TRBV9,14,TRBJ2-1,NA,NA,CASSNRDGSGEQFF,TGTGCCAGCAGCAACCGGGACGGTTCGGGTGAGCAGTTCTTC
TRBV7-2,15,TRBJ1-1,NA,few,CASSSIGGVGTEAFF,TGTGCCAGCAGCTCGATTGGAGGGGTAGGCACTGAAGCTTTCTTT
TRBV6-5,16,TRBJ2-7,TRBD1,NA,CASSYGDRGRAYEQYF,TGTGCCAGCAGTTACGGGGACAGGGGAAGGGCCTACGAGCAGTACTTC
TRBV5-1,14,TRBJ2-5,TRBD1,NA,CASRISTGEKTQYF,TGCGCCAGCAGGATATCGACAGGGGAGAAGACCCAGTACTTC